Below, 11 T cell receptor beta chains from the same sample are listed, as sequenced in a study of T cell responses to AZD1222 COVID-19 vaccine. Produced via immunoSEQ multiplex PCR; TCRdb's table is partial and in-frame only. The table has over 100,000 clones, roughly 90% seen once. Here the sequenced sample was peripheral blood, taken on day 0 of AZD1222 vaccination. The receptors were gathered from an adult in good health.

The chain combines TRBV10-3 with TRBJ1-2, with no clear D. This CDR3 is built from 15 residues. Trimming took off 2 bases at V and 3 bases at J, with 13 bases between the two ends. Germline-derived CDR1 and CDR2 are ENHRY and SYGVKD. CDR3 bases: TGTGCCATCAGTGAGCTCCAGGCCCTGGACTATGGCTACACCTTC. Residues: CAISELQALDYGYTF.

The chain has TRBV19 and TRBJ2-2; TRBD2 agrees at 14 bases. Germline CDR1 reads LNHDA; CDR2 reads SQIVND (reference sequence). The junction had 4 bases not matched to a gene; V was cut back by 4 bases and J by 0 bases. The CDR3 covers 18 residues. This CDR3 reads CASSRGTSGGPNTGELFF. The DNA of the CDR3 is TGTGCCAGTAGTAGAGGGACTAGCGGGGGACCGAACACCGGGGAGCTGTTTTTT.

This clone was found once. The V call is TRBV27, the J call TRBJ2-7; D gene unclear. The CDR3 is 13 residues long. The germline CDR1 and CDR2 sequences are MNHEY and SMNVEV (reference sequence). V gave up 8 bases and J gave up 6 bases, with 17 bases separating them. Here the CDR3 reads CASRALGVTEQYV. CDR3 nucleotide sequence: TGTGCCAGCCGGGCGCTGGGCGTCACCGAGCAGTACGTC.

This chain joins TRBV20-1 and TRBJ1-1; D gene ambiguous. The CDR3 spans 11 residues. Germline V gene lookup returns CDR1 DFQATT and CDR2 SNEGSKA (reference sequence). Trimming cost V 2 bases and J 1 base, with 2 bases left between them. The CDR3 region is CSARRNTEAFF. CDR3 nucleotide sequence: TGCAGTGCTAGACGGAACACTGAAGCTTTCTTT.

This clone was detected only a few times. V is TRBV6-6 and J is TRBJ2-5; TRBD2 matches at 10 bases. Germline V gene data show CDR1 as MNHNY and CDR2 as SVGAGI (reference sequence). The CDR3 extends over 16 amino acids. V lost 9 bases and J lost 5; bases outside the gene matches: 15. CDR3 residues: CASLGLAGVSGETQYF. The CDR3 region has the DNA TGTGCCAGTTTAGGGCTAGCGGGAGTCTCGGGGGAGACCCAGTACTTC.

The CDR3 DNA sequence: TGTGCCACCAGAGAGACTGCAGGGGTTGTAGCGGGCCCCTACAATGAGCAGTTCTTC. Translating gives CATRETAGVVAGPYNEQFF. The rearrangement uses TRBV15 and TRBJ2-1, with D perhaps matching TRBD2 (7 bases). CDR1 and CDR2 (germline): LNHNV, YYDKDF (reference sequence). V was trimmed by 6 bases and J by 2 bases, leaving 26 bases between them. The CDR3 loop spans 19 amino acids.

The V and J genes are TRBV7-8 and TRBJ1-5, with D possibly matching TRBD1 (5 bases). Trimming shortened V by 8 bases and J by 1 base, and 12 bases separated the two germline ends. Germline CDR1 is SGHVS and CDR2 is FQNEAQ. This CDR3 region has 14 residues. CDR3 in DNA: TGTGCCAGCTCCGGGGGGAGGAGCAATCAGCCCCAGCATTTT. Translating gives CASSGGRSNQPQHF.

The chain combines TRBV12-5 with TRBJ2-7, with 7 bases matching TRBD2. The germline V gene has CDR1 LGHNT and CDR2 FRNRAP. With 6 bases clipped from V and 2 bases from J, the junction kept 4 bases outside the gene matches. CDR3 length: 13 residues. For the CDR3, the DNA is TGTGCTAGTGGCCGGGGACTAACCTACGAGCAGTACGTC. Its translation: CASGRGLTYEQYV.

The chain combines TRBV12-3 or TRBV12-4 with TRBJ1-1; the D is unclear. Trimming shortened V by 5 bases and J by 0 bases, and 4 bases separated the two germline ends. The CDR3 is 12 residues long. The CDR3 DNA follows: TGTGCCAGCAGTGGGATGAACACTGAAGCTTTCTTT. Translated, it gives CASSGMNTEAFF.

The gene calls are TRBV9 and TRBJ1-2, with 9 bases aligning to TRBD1. The CDR3 is made up of 14 amino acids. Germline values: CDR1 SGDLS, CDR2 YYNGEE. Unmatched junction bases numbered 3, after V lost 4 bases and J lost 2 bases. CDR3 in amino acids: CASSPGTGNYGYTF. The CDR3 nucleotides are TGTGCCAGCAGCCCCGGGACAGGGAACTATGGCTACACCTTC.

The chain has TRBV27 and TRBJ2-1, with D maybe TRBD2 (6 bases). Deletions cut 3 bases from V and 6 bases from J, with 12 bases between. This CDR3 has 14 amino acids. Germline values: CDR1 MNHEY, CDR2 SMNVEV (reference sequence). The CDR3 DNA reads TGTGCCAGCAGTTTGGAGGGCGGACGCAATGAGCAGTTCTTC. It codes for CASSLEGGRNEQFF.